This T cell receptor beta chain was found in a study of beta chain features in type 1 diabetes. Overall study findings and caveats: Across patients, naive, central memory and Treg TCRB repertoires exhibited apparently greater similarity than was observed across healthy donors. Type 1 diabetes patients showed a moderate but significant shortening of TCRB CDR3s in all four CD4+ subsets.

This CDR3 is built from 17 residues. The trim removed 3 bases at V and 1 base at J, leaving 13 bases unmatched. Germline assignment: CDR1 GTSNPN and CDR2 SVGIG (reference sequence). Every donor had blood drawn once into heparin, approximately 120 mL on average. This clone occurred a few times. Its cognate antigen is unknown. Investigators reverse transcribed all isolated RNA, so they sequenced expressed TCRB transcripts. TCRdb's copy holds only in-frame clones and misses some; the assay was immunoSEQ multiplex PCR. The repertoire holds about 390,000 clones, with around 10% as singletons. This rearrangement joins TRBV30 to TRBJ2-7; 9 bases map to TRBD2. This sequence was found in a man aged 25 to 45 with type 1 diabetes. The sample comprised central memory CD4+ T cells from blood. The chain's CDR3 is CAWRPSPIAGVSYEQYF. In DNA form, the CDR3 reads TGTGCCTGGAGACCCTCCCCCATAGCGGGAGTATCCTACGAGCAGTACTTC.